A single sample is the source of the 3 T cell receptor beta chains below, sequenced in a study of blood T cell repertoires in COVID-19. TCRdb keeps only in-frame clones here, not all; method: immunoSEQ multiplex PCR. The top ten clones hold 5.4% of a sample with fewer than 150,000 clones, around 90% of them seen once. Sequenced sample: peripheral blood. The receptors were sampled from a human donor in a cohort sampled during active COVID-19.

The gene calls are TRBV7-9 and TRBJ1-2; unclear D gene. This CDR3 has 13 amino acids. Trimming took 5 bases from V and 3 from J, leaving 10 bases between them. Per germline, CDR1 SEHNR and CDR2 FQNEAQ (reference sequence). The CDR3 nucleotides read TGTGCCAGCAGCGAGCGGACTGACTATGGCTACACCTTC. This codes for CASSERTDYGYTF.

The rearrangement joins TRBV7-9 to TRBJ2-2; tentatively, D is TRBD2 (5 bases). This CDR3 contains 14 residues. The ends were cut back, 5 bases at V and 4 bases at J, with 11 bases in the middle. Germline lookup yields CDR1 SEHNR and CDR2 FQNEAQ (reference sequence). CDR3 DNA: TGTGCCAGCAGCGAAAGCGCGGGCACCGGGGAGCTGTTTTTT. Translated, it gives CASSESAGTGELFF.

The chain carries TRBV28 and TRBJ2-7; TRBD1 matches 7 bases. From germline, CDR1 is MDHEN and CDR2 SYDVKM. The CDR3 covers 13 residues. The V gene end was trimmed by 6 bases and the J gene end by 3 bases; junction bases not matched to a gene: 5. The CDR3 region has the DNA TGTGCCAGCAGCCCGGGACAGTTCTACGAGCAGTACTTC. Translation: CASSPGQFYEQYF.